The 25 T cell receptor beta chains below come from one sample, sequenced in a study of blood T cell repertoires in COVID-19. TCRdb keeps only in-frame clones here, not all; method: immunoSEQ multiplex PCR. Counted here are some 160,000 clones, roughly 80% occurring once; the ten biggest clones make up over 11%. Sequenced material: peripheral blood. The receptor set was obtained from a woman over 75 with acute or convalescent COVID-19.

The sample holds one count of this clone. The rearrangement uses TRBV6-5 and TRBJ1-4, with TRBD1 matching 9 bases. The CDR3 consists of 15 residues. Germline CDR1 and CDR2: MNHEY and SVGAGI. With V trimmed by 0 bases and J by 7 bases, 3 bases remained unmatched. CDR3: CASSYSNRGLEKLFF. The CDR3 region has the DNA TGTGCCAGCAGTTACTCGAACAGGGGGCTTGAAAAACTGTTTTTT.

The V and J genes are TRBV24-1 and TRBJ2-3; 10 nucleotides line up with TRBD2. The CDR3 consists of 20 residues. The germline V gene encodes CDR1 KGHDR and CDR2 SFDVKD. V lost 5 bases and J lost 1; bases outside the gene matches: 17. CDR3 protein: CATSVPWLAGVSYRTDTQYF. In DNA form, the CDR3 reads TGTGCCACCAGTGTCCCTTGGCTAGCGGGGGTCTCTTACCGCACAGATACGCAGTATTTT.

This clone was picked up a small number of times. The chain uses TRBV28 and TRBJ1-2, with D maybe TRBD1 (5 bases). Trimming removed 4 bases from V and 4 bases from J, with 16 bases in between. Germline assignment: CDR1 MDHEN and CDR2 SYDVKM. This CDR3 region has 15 residues. CDR3 DNA: TGTGCCAGCAGTTCCCTCAGGGACTCGGTCTATGGCTACACCTTC. Protein product: CASSSLRDSVYGYTF.

The CDR3 DNA follows: TGTGCCAGCAGTGAAGCGGGGGGGAACACTGAAGCTTTCTTT. Translation: CASSEAGGNTEAFF. This chain uses TRBV2 with TRBJ1-1; D may be TRBD1 (5 bases). The V gene lost 0 bases and the J gene lost 1 base, with 6 bases spanning the gap. This CDR3 is 14 amino acids long. Germline V gives CDR1 SNHLY, CDR2 FYNNEI.

This clone was counted a single time. In DNA form, the CDR3 reads TGTGCCAGCAGGAACCGGGACAGAAGAAACAATGAGCAGTTCTTC. Translation: CASRNRDRRNNEQFF. This chain uses TRBV6-5 with TRBJ2-1; TRBD1 aligns across 7 bases. The CDR3 totals 15 residues. Per the germline V gene, CDR1 is MNHEY and CDR2 is SVGAGI. The J segment lost 5 bases and the V segment lost 6 bases, leaving 10 bases of the junction unmatched.

The V and J genes are TRBV19 and TRBJ1-2; TRBD1 matches at 9 bases. V lost 8 bases, J lost 4 bases, and 11 bases stayed unmatched. Germline lookup yields CDR1 LNHDA and CDR2 SQIVND (reference sequence). The CDR3 is 15 residues long. CDR3 region: CASVQGAPWSYGYTF. The CDR3, as DNA: TGTGCCAGTGTACAGGGGGCTCCATGGAGCTATGGCTACACCTTC.

This clone was detected only once. The rearrangement joins TRBV6-5 to TRBJ1-2; D uncertain. Looked up from germline, CDR1 is MNHEY and CDR2 is SVGAGI. The V end lost 8 bases, the J end lost 2 bases, and 15 bases lay between the germline ends. This CDR3 has 14 residues. Here the CDR3 reads CASERTDLNYGYTF. Written as DNA, the CDR3 is TGTGCCAGCGAGAGGACGGACTTAAACTATGGCTACACCTTC.

On this clone itself: The germline gene is not matched at one end of the junction; a read error may be the cause. The rearrangement joins TRBV5-4 to TRBJ2-5; 14 bases agree with TRBD2. Germline values: CDR1 SGHNT, CDR2 YYREEE (reference sequence). The CDR3 is 16 amino acids. The CDR3 here is CASSPGLAGAQKTQYF. The CDR3 bases are TGTGCCAGCAGCCCGGGACTAGCGGGGGCCCAAAAGACCCAGTACTTC.

The chain recombines TRBV9 with TRBJ2-7; 7 bases align to TRBD1. The V gene end was trimmed by 0 bases and the J gene end by 1 base; junction bases not matched to a gene: 4. Germline V gene sequence: CDR1 SGDLS, CDR2 YYNGEE. This CDR3 region has 15 residues. CDR3 protein: CASSVGGGGSYEQYF. The CDR3 DNA sequence: TGTGCCAGCAGCGTAGGAGGGGGCGGGTCCTACGAGCAGTACTTC. Together with reference TRBV9 and TRBJ2-7, the CDR3 gives the full variable domain: DSGVTQTPKHLITATGQRVTLRCSPRSGDLSVYWYQQSLDQGLQFLIQYYNGEERAKGNILERFSAQQFPDLHSELNLSSLELGDSALYFCASSVGGGGSYEQYFGPGTRLTVT.

This rearrangement joins TRBV6-5 to TRBJ2-3; TRBD2 matches 9 bases. Losses at the gene ends were 0 bases for V and 3 bases for J; bases not matched to a gene: 4. CDR3 length: 16 amino acids. Germline lookup yields CDR1 MNHEY and CDR2 SVGAGI. CDR3 sequence reads: CASSYSAGGPTDTQYF. The DNA of the CDR3 is TGTGCCAGCAGTTACTCCGCGGGAGGGCCGACAGATACGCAGTATTTT.

This clone was counted a single time. This sequence joins TRBV19 and TRBJ1-6; perhaps TRBD1 as D (6 bases). Trimming removed 3 bases from V and 0 bases from J, with 12 bases in between. The CDR3 has 17 amino acids. CDR1 and CDR2 from the germline V gene are LNHDA and SQIVND (reference sequence). The CDR3 here is CASSIAADSSYNSPLHF. CDR3 sequence (DNA): TGTGCCAGTAGTATTGCGGCGGACAGCTCCTATAATTCACCCCTCCACTTT.

V and J are TRBV3-1 (or the pseudogene TRBV3-2) and TRBJ2-1; a weak D match, TRBD2 (6 bases). Germline CDR1 is LGHDT and CDR2 is YNNKEL (reference sequence). The V gene lost 4 bases and the J gene lost 4 bases, with 11 bases spanning the gap. This CDR3 has 14 residues. Written as DNA, the CDR3 is TGTGCCAGCAGCCTCCGAGGAGGGTACAATGAGCAGTTCTTC. This gives the protein CASSLRGGYNEQFF.

This clone was observed a single time. This chain connects TRBV5-4 to TRBJ2-1; 8 nucleotides match TRBD2. V lost 5 bases and J lost 0; bases outside the gene matches: 7. The germline CDR1 and CDR2 sequences are SGHNT and YYREEE (reference sequence). The length of the CDR3 is 16 residues. The DNA of the CDR3 is TGTGCCAGCAGTATTTCTGCGGGGGGCTCCTACAATGAGCAGTTCTTC. It codes for CASSISAGGSYNEQFF.

The V call is TRBV7-9, the J call TRBJ1-2, with D possibly being TRBD1 (5 bases). The germline gives CDR1 SEHNR, CDR2 FQNEAQ (reference sequence). The ends were cut back, 5 bases at V and 2 bases at J, with 15 bases in the middle. The CDR3 length is 15 residues. The DNA of the CDR3 is TGTGCCAGCAGCGCGGGGACGTTCCCCAACTATGGCTACACCTTC. Protein sequence: CASSAGTFPNYGYTF. Full variable domain (rest looked up from reference TRBV7-9 and TRBJ1-2): DTGVSQNPRHKITKRGQNVTFRCDPISEHNRLYWYRQTLGQGPEFLTYFQNEAQLEKSRLLSDRFSAERPKGSFSTLEIQRTEQGDSAMYLCASSAGTFPNYGYTFGSGTRLTVV.

The genes are TRBV5-4 and TRBJ2-7; TRBD1 matches at 10 bases. Germline V CDR1 and CDR2: SGHNT, YYREEE (reference sequence). The V and J ends lost 0 bases and 2 bases, in that order; junction bases with no gene match: 2. The CDR3 is 15 residues long. CDR3 protein: CASSLAGTGAYEQYF. Here the CDR3 DNA reads TGTGCCAGCAGCTTGGCCGGGACAGGGGCCTACGAGCAGTACTTC. The complete variable domain, with remaining parts taken from reference TRBV5-4 and TRBJ2-7, reads ETGVTQSPTHLIKTRGQQVTLRCSSQSGHNTVSWYQQALGQGPQFIFQYYREEENGRGNFPPRFSGLQFPNYSSELNVNALELDDSALYLCASSLAGTGAYEQYFGPGTRLTVT.

This clone was observed a single time. The J gene is TRBJ2-3, the V gene TRBV12-3 or TRBV12-4, with 7 bases matching TRBD1. The CDR3 spans 13 residues. Unmatched junction bases numbered 6, after V lost 10 bases and J lost 2 bases. The CDR3 protein is CATTDRNTDTQYF. CDR3 DNA sequence: TGTGCCACTACGGACAGGAACACAGATACGCAGTATTTT.

This clone has just a few counts. The chain has TRBV6-1 and TRBJ2-7; weak D call: TRBD2 (6 bases). This CDR3 has 15 residues. V was cut by 1 base and J by 3 bases, with 13 bases left in between. CDR1 and CDR2 (germline): MNHNS, SASEGT. CDR3 protein: CASSEDGGVIYEQYF. The CDR3 DNA is TGTGCCAGCAGTGAAGACGGGGGAGTGATCTACGAGCAGTACTTC.

This clone was observed at least ten times. This rearrangement joins TRBV3-1 (or the pseudogene TRBV3-2) to TRBJ2-7, with TRBD1 as a possible D gene (6 bases). V was clipped by 0 bases and J by 4 bases, with 16 bases between them. The CDR3 extends over 16 amino acids. Germline values: CDR1 LGHDT, CDR2 YNNKEL (reference sequence). CDR3 coding DNA: TGTGCCAGCAGCCAAGATGGCACAGGGTTGTGGTACGAGCAGTACTTC. This encodes CASSQDGTGLWYEQYF.

V and J are TRBV19 and TRBJ2-1, with 9 positions matching TRBD2. The V segment lost 3 bases and the J segment 8 bases; nucleotides outside the gene matches: 8. The CDR3 sequence is 15 residues long. Germline assignment: CDR1 LNHDA and CDR2 SQIVND (reference sequence). CDR3 residues: CASSIPGLASDEQFF. For the CDR3, the DNA is TGTGCCAGTAGTATTCCCGGACTAGCGTCCGATGAGCAGTTCTTC.

In this sample, this clone turned up a few times. The V gene is TRBV27, the J gene TRBJ1-1, with 8 bases lining up with TRBD1. CDR3 size: 16 residues. CDR1 and CDR2 from the germline V gene are MNHEY and SMNVEV (reference sequence). Trimming removed 5 bases from V and 4 bases from J; junction bases left unmatched: 12. CDR3: CASSTRTGRRGTEAFF. CDR3 nucleotides: TGTGCCAGCAGTACGCGGACAGGGCGGAGGGGCACTGAAGCTTTCTTT.

This sequence joins TRBV19 and TRBJ1-2, with D perhaps matching TRBD1 (5 bases). This CDR3 is 14 amino acids long. V dropped 7 bases and J dropped 4 bases, with 16 bases sitting between them. Looked up from germline, CDR1 is LNHDA and CDR2 is SQIVND (reference sequence). The CDR3 region is CASNPFRDSYGYTF. CDR3 DNA: TGTGCCAGTAATCCTTTCAGGGATAGCTATGGCTACACCTTC. Full variable domain (remainder filled in from reference TRBV19 and TRBJ1-2): DGGITQSPKYLFRKEGQNVTLSCEQNLNHDAMYWYRQDPGQGLRLIYYSQIVNDFQKGDIAEGYSVSREKKESFPLTVTSAQKNPTAFYLCASNPFRDSYGYTFGSGTRLTVV.

The genes are TRBV30 and TRBJ1-1; tentative D call: TRBD1 (6 bases). Deletions cut 1 base from V and 6 bases from J, with 9 bases between. The CDR3 is 12 amino acids. The germline CDR1 and CDR2 sequences are GTSNPN and SVGIG (reference sequence). The CDR3 here is CAWSGGPAEAFF. The CDR3 DNA reads TGTGCCTGGAGTGGGGGGCCGGCTGAAGCTTTCTTT.

This sequence joins TRBV12-5 and TRBJ2-3; 16 nucleotides line up with TRBD2. CDR1 is LGHNT, CDR2 FRNRAP, per germline. The V segment lost 1 base and the J segment 4 bases; nucleotides outside the gene matches: 8. CDR3 length: 19 residues. The CDR3 sequence: CASGLGPGLAGGRADTQYF. CDR3 DNA: TGTGCTAGTGGTTTGGGGCCGGGACTAGCGGGAGGGAGGGCAGATACGCAGTATTTT. Complete variable domain (other parts from reference TRBV12-5 and TRBJ2-3): DARVTQTPRHKVTEMGQEVTMRCQPILGHNTVFWYRQTMMQGLELLAYFRNRAPLDDSGMPKDRFSAEMPDATLATLKIQPSEPRDSAVYFCASGLGPGLAGGRADTQYFGPGTRLTVL.

The genes are TRBV6-5 and TRBJ2-3; possibly TRBD2 for D (6 bases). This CDR3 has 12 residues. Germline V gene lookup returns CDR1 MNHEY and CDR2 SVGAGI. Between the trimmed V and J ends, which lost 6 bases and 11 bases, there was a span of 15 bases. This CDR3 reads CASSPLRGRQYF. CDR3 bases: TGTGCCAGCAGCCCCCTCCGGGGGAGGCAGTATTTT.

This sequence joins TRBV7-3 and TRBJ1-5, with D possibly TRBD1 on 5 matching bases. The V end lost 5 bases, the J end lost 5 bases, and 13 bases lay between the germline ends. The CDR3 totals 14 residues. CDR1 and CDR2 (germline): SGHTA, FQGTGA. CDR3: CASSRGQGDQPQHF. The CDR3 nucleotides are TGTGCCAGCAGCCGCGGACAAGGTGATCAGCCCCAGCATTTT.